This passage covers 23 T cell receptor beta chains from one sample sequenced in a study of cytomegalovirus exposure and HLA in healthy donors. The primer mix had 60 Vbeta and 13 Jbeta primers. Assay: immunoSEQ multiplex PCR; the TCRdb copy retains only in-frame clones and omits some. The sample has about 190,000 clones; just under 75% are singletons. What was sequenced was PBMCs. These receptors were taken from a young man in good health and CMV-seropositive.

The chain has TRBV10-3 and TRBJ2-1; D perhaps matches TRBD2 (6 bases). The V and J ends lost 2 bases and 4 bases respectively, with 15 bases between them. The CDR3 runs 16 residues. CDR1 is ENHRY and CDR2 is SYGVKD in the germline V gene. CDR3 region: CAISERISGEYNEQFF. CDR3 nucleotides: TGTGCCATCAGTGAGCGTATTAGCGGAGAGTACAATGAGCAGTTCTTC.

The rearrangement links TRBV6-5 to TRBJ2-5, with D possibly TRBD1 on 8 matching bases. The CDR3 runs 13 residues. Per germline, CDR1 MNHEY and CDR2 SVGAGI. V lost 7 bases and J 5 bases, leaving 14 bases between the germline ends. The CDR3 region is CASNLQGGETQYF. CDR3 nucleotides: TGTGCCAGCAACTTACAGGGGGGGGAGACCCAGTACTTC.

The V gene is TRBV6-6, the J gene TRBJ2-7; 7 bases map to TRBD1. CDR3 length equals 15 residues. Germline V gene sequence: CDR1 MNHNY, CDR2 SVGAGI (reference sequence). Unmatched junction bases numbered 11, after V lost 6 bases and J lost 3 bases. DNA for the CDR3: TGTGCCAGCAGCCGAGTGACCGGGACAGACTACGAGCAGTACTTC. Its protein product is CASSRVTGTDYEQYF.

The V gene is TRBV2, the J gene TRBJ2-5; 11 nucleotides line up with TRBD2. This CDR3 has 14 residues. The J segment lost 5 bases and the V segment lost 4 bases, leaving 3 bases of the junction unmatched. Germline lookup yields CDR1 SNHLY and CDR2 FYNNEI. CDR3 nucleotides: TGTGCCAGCAGTGGACTAGCGGGGAGGGAGACCCAGTACTTC. It yields the protein CASSGLAGRETQYF. Based on the CDR3 plus reference TRBV2 and TRBJ2-5, the full variable domain is EPEVTQTPSHQVTQMGQEVILRCVPISNHLYFYWYRQILGQKVEFLVSFYNNEISEKSEIFDDQFSVERPDGSNFTLKIRSTKLEDSAMYFCASSGLAGRETQYFGPGTRLLVL.

The chain couples TRBV6-5 to TRBJ1-5, with 7 bases fitting TRBD1. Trimming took 6 bases from V and 6 from J; bases not matched to a gene: 8. This CDR3 comprises 14 residues. Germline V lookup: CDR1 MNHEY, CDR2 SVGAGI. The CDR3 reads CASRTGGGGQPQHF. The CDR3 DNA reads TGTGCCAGCAGGACAGGAGGGGGCGGTCAGCCCCAGCATTTT.

This clone was seen a handful of times. The chain couples TRBV28 to TRBJ2-7; TRBD1 aligns across 8 bases. The CDR3 extends over 14 amino acids. V was clipped by 3 bases and J by 13 bases; unmatched bases: 14. Germline-derived CDR1 and CDR2 are MDHEN and SYDVKM. CDR3 DNA sequence: TGTGCCAGCAGTTTGTCCCTCGGACAGGGAAGTTTCTACTTC. Its translation is CASSLSLGQGSFYF.

The chain is built from TRBV6-5 and TRBJ2-1; the match to TRBD1 covers 11 bases. V shed 2 bases and J 8 bases; nucleotides not matched to a gene: 5. The CDR3 sequence is 15 residues long. CDR1 is MNHEY, CDR2 SVGAGI, per germline. For the CDR3, the DNA is TGTGCCAGCAGTTACCAGGGACAGGGGGTAGATGAGCAGTTCTTC. Translating it yields CASSYQGQGVDEQFF.

CDR3 residues: CASRLGQLNTEAFF. For the CDR3, the DNA is TGTGCCAGCAGATTGGGACAGCTGAACACTGAAGCTTTCTTT. The rearrangement joins TRBV6-6 to TRBJ1-1; 7 bases align to TRBD1. There are 14 residues in the CDR3. The V gene's germline CDR1 is MNHNY and CDR2 SVGAGI (reference sequence). V lost 6 bases to trimming and J lost 0 bases; unmatched junction nucleotides: 4.

This clone came up a few times. The V gene is TRBV9, the J gene TRBJ1-6; 7 bases fit TRBD1. Trimming at V came to 3 bases and at J to 6 bases, leaving 3 bases not matched to a gene. The CDR3 runs 14 residues. Germline lookup yields CDR1 SGDLS and CDR2 YYNGEE. This CDR3 reads CASSGGQINSPLHF. In DNA, the CDR3 is TGTGCCAGCAGCGGGGGACAGATTAATTCACCCCTCCACTTT.

The chain has TRBV29-1 and TRBJ2-3; D is unclear. Trimming pared 4 bases from V and 4 bases from J, leaving 9 bases between. CDR3 length: 12 residues. Germline CDR1 reads SQVTM; CDR2 reads ANQGSEA. CDR3 region: CSVVRESDTQYF. In nucleotides, the CDR3 is TGCAGCGTTGTTCGAGAATCAGATACGCAGTATTTT.

The gene calls are TRBV7-3 and TRBJ2-6; TRBD2 agrees at 8 bases. CDR3 size: 19 residues. The V gene's germline CDR1 is SGHTA and CDR2 FQGTGA. With V trimmed by 1 base and J by 0 bases, 8 bases remained unmatched. The CDR3 reads CASSLKVLAGSSGANVLTF. DNA for the CDR3: TGTGCCAGCAGCTTAAAAGTGCTAGCGGGTTCCTCTGGGGCCAACGTCCTGACTTTC.

This chain connects TRBV19 to TRBJ2-7; 7 bases match TRBD1. CDR3 length equals 15 residues. Per the germline V gene, CDR1 is LNHDA and CDR2 is SQIVND (reference sequence). Trimming cost V 3 bases and J 2 bases; bases outside gene matches: 7. The CDR3 here is CASSMVGQGAYEQYF. The CDR3 bases are TGTGCCAGTAGTATGGTAGGCCAGGGGGCCTACGAGCAGTACTTC.

V is TRBV19 and J is TRBJ1-4; TRBD1 might be the D (5 bases). CDR1 and CDR2 from the germline V gene are LNHDA and SQIVND (reference sequence). Trimming took off 1 base at V and 7 bases at J, with 10 bases between the two ends. The CDR3 runs to 14 residues. CDR3 in DNA: TGTGCCAGTAGTATAGGGCAGGGCGGTGAAAAACTGTTTTTT. It yields the protein CASSIGQGGEKLFF.

This clone was recorded once. The rearrangement uses TRBV10-2 and TRBJ2-5, with 10 positions matching TRBD2. V gave up 0 bases and J gave up 4 bases; unmatched junction bases: 5. Per germline, CDR1 WSHSY and CDR2 SAAADI. The length of the CDR3 is 16 residues. CDR3 in amino acids: CASSESIAGGGETQYF. CDR3 in DNA: TGCGCCAGCAGTGAGTCGATAGCGGGGGGAGGAGAGACCCAGTACTTC.

This clone was found a few times. The chain combines TRBV5-1 with TRBJ2-1; TRBD1 matches 8 bases. The V segment lost 0 bases and the J segment 0 bases; nucleotides outside the gene matches: 5. The CDR3 consists of 17 residues. Germline V gene data show CDR1 as SGHRS and CDR2 as YFSETQ. The chain's CDR3 is CASSLVGTGDSYNEQFF. CDR3 nucleotide sequence: TGCGCCAGCAGCTTGGTAGGGACAGGAGACTCCTACAATGAGCAGTTCTTC.

The chain recombines TRBV2 with TRBJ1-5, with D unresolved. CDR1 is SNHLY, CDR2 FYNNEI, per germline. The V gene lost 6 bases and the J gene lost 1 base, with 10 bases spanning the gap. The CDR3 has 14 amino acids. In DNA form, the CDR3 reads TGTGCCAGCAGAGCCGGAGCAAGCAATCAGCCCCAGCATTTT. It is translated as CASRAGASNQPQHF.

The V and J genes are TRBV18 and TRBJ1-6; 8 bases align to TRBD1. This CDR3 is built from 15 residues. CDR1 KGHSH and CDR2 LQKENI come from the germline V gene. V shed 3 bases, J shed 2 bases, and the junction held 0 bases outside the gene matches. CDR3 sequence (DNA): TGTGCCAGCTCACCGGGACAGGCCTATAATTCACCCCTCCACTTT. Translated, it gives CASSPGQAYNSPLHF.

CDR3 nucleotides: TGTGCCAGCAGCTTTCAGGGTATTTACACCGGGGAGCTGTTTTTT. Its translation is CASSFQGIYTGELFF. J is TRBJ2-2 and V is TRBV5-4; D is possibly TRBD1 (5 bases). The CDR3 spans 15 residues. V lost 2 bases and J 3 bases, leaving 11 bases between the germline ends. Germline values: CDR1 SGHNT, CDR2 YYREEE (reference sequence).

The rearrangement uses TRBV28 and TRBJ2-1, with TRBD1 as a possible D gene (7 bases). Deletions cut 5 bases from V and 8 bases from J, with 19 bases between. The CDR3 length is 15 residues. Looked up from germline, CDR1 is MDHEN and CDR2 is SYDVKM. The CDR3 nucleotides read TGTGCCAGCAGTCCCCCTTCGACAGGGAGGTATGAGCAGTTCTTC. The encoded protein is CASSPPSTGRYEQFF.

A few counts support this clone. The V and J genes are TRBV5-4 and TRBJ2-3; 8 bases are a match to TRBD1. J lost 1 base, V lost 4 bases, and 8 bases had no gene match. This CDR3 is built from 16 residues. CDR1 and CDR2 from the germline V gene are SGHNT and YYREEE (reference sequence). CDR3 sequence reads: CASSPVGGQGTDTQYF. The CDR3 DNA sequence: TGTGCCAGCAGCCCGGTAGGGGGACAGGGCACAGATACGCAGTATTTT.

The chain links TRBV5-5 to TRBJ2-7; the match to TRBD1 covers 8 bases. Germline-derived CDR1 and CDR2 are SGHKS and YYEKEE (reference sequence). V gave up 4 bases and J gave up 5 bases; unmatched junction bases: 11. The CDR3 loop spans 15 amino acids. The CDR3 DNA reads as TGTGCCAGCAGCCACCCCACAGGGGGGCTCGACGAGCAGTACTTC. It codes for CASSHPTGGLDEQYF.

This chain uses TRBV30 with TRBJ1-4; no clear D. Trimming removed 7 bases from V and 3 bases from J, with 12 bases in between. In germline, CDR1 is GTSNPN, CDR2 SVGIG (reference sequence). This CDR3 is built from 13 residues. The CDR3 sequence: CALTDYPNEKLFF. The DNA for the CDR3 is TGTGCCTTGACGGACTACCCTAATGAAAAACTGTTTTTT.

The V and J genes are TRBV11-3 and TRBJ2-7; 11 bases map to TRBD1. The CDR3 runs to 14 residues. The germline CDR1 and CDR2 sequences are SGHNT and YENEEA. V was pared by 5 bases and J by 4 bases, with 4 bases of the junction left unmatched. The CDR3 coding sequence is TGTGCCAGCAGCGCGGGACAGGGGGGGTACGAGCAGTACTTC. Its protein is CASSAGQGGYEQYF.